The T cell receptor beta chain described here comes from a study of read filtering for tumor transcriptome and immune sequencing. Study conclusions and caveats: IR-seq captured clonotypes deeper and more reliably than RNA-seq. Correlation between methods rose after single-read clonotypes were removed.

Deletions cut 1 base from V and 10 bases from J, with 11 bases between. From germline, CDR1 is GTSNPN and CDR2 SVGIG (reference sequence). This CDR3 region has 12 residues. A remark on this clonotype: Its antigen is undetermined.

This library used around 400 ng RNA and molecular barcoded adaptors spanning alpha/delta and beta/gamma chains. One entry per CDR3 protein, called by TCRdb with MiXCR from the reads. The table shows around 65,000 distinct CDR3 sequences, with roughly 18% occurring only once. The chain carries TRBV30 and TRBJ2-1, with D uncertain. This sequence originates from a donor at least 40 years old with multiple myeloma. Sequences were obtained from a population of CD138-negative cells sorted from bone marrow. The chain's CDR3 is CAWSAHYYEQFF. The CDR3 DNA reads as TGTGCCTGGAGTGCCCACTACTACGAGCAGTTCTTC.